Listed here are 29 T cell receptor beta chains from one sample, sequenced in a study of T cells in Graves' hyperthyroidism and ophthalmopathy. The investigators amplified TCR beta CDR3 regions from RNA transcripts. TCR CDR3 underwent first-round RT-PCR with the HTBI primer set. In TCRdb, the multiplex PCR reads were re-called with MiXCR into one record per CDR3 protein. The sample records some 510,000 distinct CDR3 sequences, roughly 20% being singletons. Specimen: blood. These TCRs come from a man aged 18 to 35 with Graves' hyperthyroidism.

This clonotype was picked up a small number of times. Mismatch with germline at one junction end may stem from a read error. The chain joins TRBV6-2 or TRBV6-3 to TRBJ1-5, with a possible D match to TRBD1 (5 bases). From germline, CDR1 is MNHEY and CDR2 SVGEGT. The CDR3 has 12 amino acids. The CDR3 sequence: CASSYPYAGKYF. In nucleotides, the CDR3 is TGTGCCAGCAGTTACCCTTATGCAGGGAAGTATTTT.

This clonotype came up a few times. CDR3 sequence: CASNWDRGPYEQYF. DNA for the CDR3: TGTGCCAGCAACTGGGACAGGGGTCCCTACGAGCAGTACTTC. This chain uses TRBV11-2 with TRBJ2-7; 10 bases fit TRBD1. Germline V gene lookup returns CDR1 SGHAT and CDR2 FQNNGV. This CDR3 has 14 residues. V gave up 7 bases and J gave up 2 bases; unmatched junction bases: 5.

This clonotype was picked up many times. The chain carries TRBV3-1 and TRBJ2-5; possibly TRBD2 for D (5 bases). Germline CDR1 LGHDT, CDR2 YNNKEL (reference sequence). The ends were cut back, 1 base at V and 4 bases at J, with 7 bases in the middle. The CDR3 contains 13 residues. CDR3: CASSQGAGETQYF. In nucleotides, the CDR3 is TGTGCCAGCAGCCAAGGGGCGGGAGAGACCCAGTACTTC.

This clonotype was recorded at least ten times. The V gene is TRBV19, the J gene TRBJ1-1, with D tentatively TRBD1 (6 bases). This CDR3 is built from 12 residues. Trimming left V 0 bases short and J 10 bases short, with 9 bases between. Germline V lookup: CDR1 LNHDA, CDR2 SQIVND (reference sequence). DNA for the CDR3: TGTGCCAGTAGTATAGAACGGGGGGCAGCTTTCTTT. Its protein product is CASSIERGAAFF.

This clonotype was recorded at least ten times. J is TRBJ1-2 and V is TRBV4-1; perhaps TRBD1 as D (6 bases). Per germline, CDR1 MGHRA and CDR2 YSYEKL. The CDR3 has 16 amino acids. Trimming took off 0 bases at V and 4 bases at J, with 15 bases between the two ends. CDR3 amino acids: CASSQDGQGRGYGYTF. CDR3 DNA sequence: TGCGCCAGCAGCCAAGACGGGCAGGGGAGAGGCTATGGCTACACCTTC.

This clonotype was counted ten times or more. The rearrangement joins TRBV7-9 to TRBJ2-5; D is possibly TRBD2 (5 bases). The CDR3 is 14 amino acids. V was pared by 1 base and J by 5 bases, with 11 bases between. The germline V gene encodes CDR1 SEHNR and CDR2 FQNEAQ (reference sequence). The CDR3 loop reads CASSLVPGSETQYF. Written as DNA, the CDR3 is TGTGCCAGCAGCTTAGTGCCGGGGTCGGAGACCCAGTACTTC.

The chain is built from TRBV4-1 and TRBJ1-1; maybe TRBD1 (6 bases). The germline V gene encodes CDR1 MGHRA and CDR2 YSYEKL. The V gene lost 2 bases and the J gene lost 4 bases, with 17 bases spanning the gap. This CDR3 region has 16 residues. CDR3 sequence: CASSQPPAGESTEAFF. In nucleotides, the CDR3 is TGCGCCAGCAGCCAACCCCCGGCAGGGGAGAGCACTGAAGCTTTCTTT.

V gene TRBV6-1 combines with J gene TRBJ2-7; no clear D gene. The CDR3 spans 14 residues. The V gene's germline CDR1 is MNHNS and CDR2 SASEGT. The germline V and J ends were trimmed by 2 bases and 1 base, with 9 bases remaining between them. The CDR3 region is CASSERASSYEQYF. The CDR3 DNA follows: TGTGCCAGCAGTGAAAGGGCCAGTTCCTACGAGCAGTACTTC.

There are many counts of this clonotype. This chain connects TRBV6-1 to TRBJ1-2; weak D call: TRBD1 (6 bases). V lost 8 bases and J 8 bases, leaving 15 bases between the germline ends. The CDR3 runs 12 residues. In germline, CDR1 is MNHNS, CDR2 SASEGT. Here the CDR3 reads CASWGQGRGYTF. CDR3 DNA sequence: TGTGCCAGCTGGGGGCAGGGAAGAGGCTACACCTTC.

As for this clonotype: Likely a read error: the CDR3 ends without its conserved phenylalanine or tryptophan. Because the CDR3's place on the DNA is in doubt, the DNA is left out and the CDR3 is given as listed by TCRdb. The V and J genes are TRBV19 and TRBJ1-2. Germline V CDR1 and CDR2: LNHDA, SQIVND (reference sequence). The length of the CDR3 is 12 amino acids, counting both ends. CDR3 protein: CASSNGNYGYRV.

This clonotype was detected ten times or more. The chain has TRBV27 and TRBJ2-7; D may correspond to TRBD1 or TRBD2 (5 bases each). Per germline, CDR1 MNHEY and CDR2 SMNVEV (reference sequence). The germline V and J ends were trimmed by 5 bases and 6 bases, with 17 bases remaining between them. The CDR3 totals 14 residues. The CDR3 sequence: CASSPGTRMGEQYF. The CDR3 DNA sequence: TGTGCCAGCAGTCCGGGGACGCGTATGGGCGAGCAGTACTTC.

The table lists this clonotype with many counts. This chain connects TRBV20-1 to TRBJ1-2; no reliable D call. This CDR3 has 13 amino acids. Germline CDR1 reads DFQATT; CDR2 reads SNEGSKA (reference sequence). V was shortened by 2 bases and J by 0 bases, with 7 bases between the two germline ends. The CDR3, as DNA: TGCAGTGCTAGAATCAGGACTAACTATGGCTACACCTTC. Protein sequence: CSARIRTNYGYTF.

This clonotype was seen only a few times. The V gene is TRBV12-3 or TRBV12-4, the J gene TRBJ2-4, with D maybe TRBD2 (5 bases). The CDR3 contains 14 residues. Deletions cut 1 base from V and 9 bases from J, with 13 bases between. CDR3 coding DNA: TGTGCCAGCAGTTTAGGGGAGACGGGTAGCATTCAGTACTTC. Amino acids: CASSLGETGSIQYF.

This clonotype was seen ten or more times. This chain links TRBV6-5 with TRBJ2-2, with TRBD1 matching over 12 bases. J lost 6 bases, V lost 2 bases, and 1 base had no gene match. The germline gives CDR1 MNHEY, CDR2 SVGAGI. This CDR3 contains 15 residues. CDR3 residues: CASSYGTGGSGELFF. The CDR3 bases are TGTGCCAGCAGTTACGGGACAGGGGGCTCCGGGGAGCTGTTTTTT.

This clonotype was detected only a few times. The V gene is TRBV11-2, the J gene TRBJ2-7; the D is unclear. The CDR3 covers 12 residues. CDR1 SGHAT and CDR2 FQNNGV come from the germline V gene. V shed 5 bases and J shed 5 bases, with 10 bases lying between them. The CDR3 is CASSRYEDEQYF. For the CDR3, the DNA is TGTGCCAGCAGCCGTTACGAGGACGAGCAGTACTTC.

This clonotype was detected ten times or more. CDR3: CASRVKGTPKEEQYF. CDR3 coding DNA: TGTGCCAGCAGGGTTAAAGGGACCCCCAAGGAAGAGCAGTACTTC. This chain uses TRBV6-1 with TRBJ2-7; perhaps D is TRBD1 or TRBD2 (5 bases each). The CDR3 length is 15 residues. Germline-derived CDR1 and CDR2 are MNHNS and SASEGT. V lost 6 bases, J lost 7 bases, and 22 bases lay in between.

This chain uses TRBV12-3 or TRBV12-4 with TRBJ1-5; no clear D. This CDR3 comprises 14 residues. V was cut by 2 bases and J by 9 bases, with 14 bases left in between. CDR3 coding DNA: TGTGCCAGCAGTTTATCGGGTGGGTTGGGGCCCCAGCATTTT. Encoded protein: CASSLSGGLGPQHF.

The chain combines TRBV5-1 with TRBJ1-1; a weak D match, TRBD1 (6 bases). CDR3 length equals 14 residues. The germline CDR1 and CDR2 sequences are SGHRS and YFSETQ. V lost 2 bases and J lost 5, with 13 bases in between. The CDR3 is CASSFTGYGTEAFF. CDR3 nucleotides: TGCGCCAGCAGCTTTACAGGGTATGGAACTGAAGCTTTCTTT.

This clonotype was seen ten or more times. The chain uses TRBV11-3 and TRBJ2-4, with TRBD1 matching 11 bases. Trimming removed 5 bases from V and 0 bases from J; junction bases left unmatched: 9. CDR3 size: 18 residues. Germline CDR1 and CDR2: SGHNT and YENEEA. In DNA, the CDR3 is TGTGCCAGCAGCCCGGACAGGGGGCCAACTCTAGCCAAAAACATTCAGTACTTC. Translation: CASSPDRGPTLAKNIQYF.

This chain connects TRBV30 to TRBJ2-7, with 8 bases matching TRBD1. The germline gives CDR1 GTSNPN, CDR2 SVGIG (reference sequence). The CDR3 is made up of 15 amino acids. V was clipped by 4 bases and J by 10 bases; unmatched bases: 18. The CDR3 reads CAWNPGQVGWGDQYF. The CDR3 DNA is TGTGCCTGGAATCCGGGACAGGTAGGCTGGGGAGATCAGTACTTC.

This clonotype was recorded many times. The rearrangement uses TRBV6-5 and TRBJ2-7; no clear D gene. Germline V lookup: CDR1 MNHEY, CDR2 SVGAGI. The CDR3 length is 14 residues. The ends were cut back, 0 bases at V and 3 bases at J, with 9 bases in the middle. The CDR3 reads CASSYSDGYYEQYF. The DNA for the CDR3 is TGTGCCAGCAGTTACTCGGACGGATACTACGAGCAGTACTTC.

This chain's CDR3 is CAWSPPGVSHYNSPLHF. The CDR3 DNA is TGTGCCTGGAGTCCACCAGGGGTCAGTCACTATAATTCACCCCTCCACTTT. This chain uses TRBV30 with TRBJ1-6; a possible D gene is TRBD1 (6 bases). Germline CDR1 is GTSNPN and CDR2 is SVGIG (reference sequence). CDR3 size: 17 residues. Trimming took 2 bases from V and 3 from J, leaving 17 bases between them.

The J gene is TRBJ2-7, the V gene TRBV28; D is uncertain. CDR1 is MDHEN and CDR2 is SYDVKM in the germline V gene. This CDR3 region has 13 residues. V was shortened by 6 bases and J by 2 bases, with 11 bases between the two germline ends. CDR3 DNA: TGTGCCAGCAGAGAAAGGTCAGCCTACGAGCAGTACTTC. Its protein is CASRERSAYEQYF.

This clonotype was seen a few times. The rearrangement uses TRBV14 and TRBJ1-2; D uncertain. In germline, CDR1 is SGHDN, CDR2 FVKESK. This CDR3 spans 13 amino acids. V was clipped by 7 bases and J by 1 base, with 10 bases between them. CDR3 protein: CASTKGLNYGYTF. CDR3 in DNA: TGTGCCAGCACCAAAGGGCTTAACTATGGCTACACCTTC.

For this clonotype: A read error may produce the germline difference seen at one junction end. J is TRBJ1-1 and V is TRBV4-1, with no clear D. Germline lookup yields CDR1 MGHRA and CDR2 YSYEKL. This CDR3 spans 15 amino acids. The CDR3 region has the DNA TGCGCCAGCAGCCAAGCCCGAACATTGAACACTGAAGTTTTCTTT. Translated, it gives CASSQARTLNTEVFF.

This sequence joins TRBV12-3 or TRBV12-4 and TRBJ1-5; 7 nucleotides match TRBD1. The CDR3 spans 14 residues. The V segment lost 6 bases and the J segment 4 bases; nucleotides outside the gene matches: 6. The CDR3 DNA sequence: TGTGCCAGCAGACTTGGACAGGCGAATCAGCCCCAGCATTTT. This sequence encodes CASRLGQANQPQHF.

This clonotype has a count of ten or more. The chain uses TRBV10-2 and TRBJ2-7; 9 bases agree with TRBD1. Germline V gives CDR1 WSHSY, CDR2 SAAADI. The CDR3 has 14 amino acids. Germline trimming cut 7 bases from V and 5 bases from J; bases unmatched to any gene: 9. The CDR3 loop is CASTPGQGYHEQYF. CDR3 in DNA: TGCGCCAGCACACCGGGACAGGGATACCACGAGCAGTACTTC.

At least ten counts were recorded for this clonotype. The J gene is TRBJ2-5, the V gene TRBV5-1; TRBD2 matches at 8 bases. V shed 3 bases, J shed 4 bases, and the junction held 5 bases outside the gene matches. The germline V gene encodes CDR1 SGHRS and CDR2 YFSETQ. The CDR3 consists of 14 residues. The CDR3 sequence is CASSYRGGGETQYF. In nucleotides, the CDR3 is TGCGCCAGCAGCTATCGGGGGGGAGGAGAGACCCAGTACTTC.

This clonotype was seen only a few times. V gene TRBV9 combines with J gene TRBJ1-1, with D unresolved. This CDR3 region has 16 residues. Germline-derived CDR1 and CDR2 are SGDLS and YYNGEE. Trimming cost V 3 bases and J 0 bases, with 15 bases left between them. The CDR3 spells CASSDRGGNMNTEAFF. As DNA, the CDR3 is TGTGCCAGCAGCGACCGGGGAGGGAACATGAACACTGAAGCTTTCTTT.